Reported below is one TCR beta chain. Antigen: not known. This sample was included in a study of OX40 agonist ivuxolimab in advanced cancers. The overall study: Hepatocellular carcinoma, melanoma, renal cell or head and neck cancer was diagnosed in the dose-escalation patients. Partial responses, seen in three patients, involved one hepatocellular carcinoma and two cutaneous melanomas.

Regarding the study as a whole: CD4+ and CD8+ blood T cells expanded clonally by week 6 at 0.1 to 3.0 mg/kg.

Trimming left V 5 bases short and J 5 bases short, with 15 bases between. Germline CDR1 MDHEN, CDR2 SYDVKM. The CDR3 contains 14 residues. TCRdb's table, derived via immunoSEQ multiplex PCR, lists solely in-frame clones and lacks some. The sample lists about 55,000 clones, 85% to 90% occurring once. The J gene is TRBJ1-1, the V gene TRBV28, with D unclear. This TCR came from an adult with an advanced solid tumor such as melanoma, head and neck, liver or kidney cancer. Source: CD4+ or CD8+ T cells sorted from blood, taken in a trial of the OX40 agonist ivuxolimab. The DNA of the CDR3 is TGTGCCAGCAGTCCGATTATGGGGAGAACTGAAGCTTTCTTT. Residues: CASSPIMGRTEAFF.